These 17 T cell receptor beta chains came from one sample sequenced in a study of T cell responses to AZD1222 COVID-19 vaccine. Clones were read by immunoSEQ multiplex PCR, and TCRdb kept only the in-frame ones, dropping some. The sample holds about 89,000 clones; about 91% are singletons and the top ten take roughly 5%. The sequences come from peripheral blood, collected 28 days after the second AZD1222 dose. Receptors originate from an adult who received the AZD1222 COVID-19 vaccine.

The rearrangement joins TRBV5-1 to TRBJ2-7; TRBD2 agrees at 13 bases. V lost 0 bases, J lost 7 bases, and 4 bases stayed unmatched. The CDR3 covers 15 residues. CDR1 is SGHRS, CDR2 YFSETQ, per germline. CDR3 protein: CASSLELAGGREQYF. The CDR3 nucleotides read TGCGCCAGCAGCTTGGAACTAGCGGGGGGGCGGGAGCAGTACTTC. Full variable domain (missing parts from reference TRBV5-1 and TRBJ2-7): KAGVTQTPRYLIKTRGQQVTLSCSPISGHRSVSWYQQTPGQGLQFLFEYFSETQRNKGNFPGRFSGRQFSNSRSEMNVSTLELGDSALYLCASSLELAGGREQYFGPGTRLTVT.

This clone was found once. CDR3 DNA: TGTGCCAGCAGCCAAGAGATGGGACAAAAGACCGGGGAGCTGTTTTTT. Translated, it gives CASSQEMGQKTGELFF. The rearrangement joins TRBV4-2 to TRBJ2-2; D perhaps matches TRBD1 (6 bases). This CDR3 spans 16 amino acids. Trimming removed 0 bases at V and 5 bases at J, with 13 bases between. CDR1 is LGHNA, CDR2 YNFKEQ, per germline.

The CDR3 DNA reads as TGTGCCAGCAGCATTACTACAGGGTTCTCTGGAAACACCATATATTTT. It codes for CASSITTGFSGNTIYF. The chain couples TRBV11-2 to TRBJ1-3, with a weak D call TRBD1 (6 bases). The CDR3 spans 16 residues. The germline gives CDR1 SGHAT, CDR2 FQNNGV. The V and J ends lost 5 bases and 0 bases respectively, with 14 bases between them.

The chain uses TRBV3-1 (or the pseudogene TRBV3-2) and TRBJ2-1; D is perhaps TRBD1 or TRBD2 (6 bases each). Trimming removed 4 bases at V and 5 bases at J, with 24 bases between. The CDR3 contains 18 residues. Germline assignment: CDR1 LGHDT and CDR2 YNNKEL (reference sequence). CDR3 residues: CASSPLSLRGVKNNEQFF. The CDR3 nucleotides are TGTGCCAGCAGCCCCCTCTCTCTTAGGGGGGTAAAGAACAATGAGCAGTTCTTC.

This rearrangement joins TRBV11-3 to TRBJ2-1, with 7 bases that match TRBD2. The CDR3 runs 14 residues. V shed 2 bases and J 3 bases; nucleotides not matched to a gene: 1. Per germline, CDR1 SGHNT and CDR2 YENEEA. The CDR3 DNA reads TGTGCCAGCAGCTTACTAGCGGACTACAATGAGCAGTTCTTC. Its translation: CASSLLADYNEQFF. Together with reference TRBV11-3 and TRBJ2-1, the CDR3 gives the full variable domain: EAGVVQSPRYKIIEKKQPVAFWCNPISGHNTLYWYLQNLGQGPELLIRYENEEAVDDSQLPKDRFSAERLKGVDSTLKIQPAELGDSAVYLCASSLLADYNEQFFGPGTRLTVL.

CDR3 in amino acids: CASSGAGQGADEQYF. As DNA, the CDR3 is TGTGCCAGCAGCGGTGCGGGACAGGGGGCAGACGAGCAGTACTTC. The chain combines TRBV9 with TRBJ2-7; 12 nucleotides match TRBD1. Germline V gene lookup returns CDR1 SGDLS and CDR2 YYNGEE. The J segment lost 5 bases and the V segment lost 3 bases, leaving 6 bases of the junction unmatched. This CDR3 has 15 residues.

V and J are TRBV19 and TRBJ1-1; weak D call: TRBD1 (5 bases). V gave up 1 base and J gave up 0 bases, with 12 bases separating them. The CDR3 covers 16 residues. Germline CDR1 and CDR2: LNHDA and SQIVND (reference sequence). The CDR3 loop reads CASSIAGSGVNTEAFF. The DNA for the CDR3 is TGTGCCAGTAGTATAGCAGGGAGTGGAGTGAACACTGAAGCTTTCTTT.

V usage is TRBV6-4 and J usage is TRBJ2-1; 8 bases align to TRBD2. With 3 bases clipped from V and 6 bases from J, the junction kept 7 bases outside the gene matches. Germline V gene sequence: CDR1 MRHNA, CDR2 SNTAGT. The CDR3 covers 15 residues. The CDR3 region has the DNA TGTGCCAGCAGTGAGGGAGCGGGGGACTTCAATGAGCAGTTCTTC. It is translated as CASSEGAGDFNEQFF.

V usage is TRBV25-1 and J usage is TRBJ1-5; 7 bases are a match to TRBD1. The CDR3 length is 14 residues. V lost 2 bases to trimming and J lost 8 bases; unmatched junction nucleotides: 6. CDR1 MGHDK and CDR2 SYGVNS come from the germline V gene. CDR3 region: CASSERGGRKPQHF. CDR3 coding DNA: TGTGCCAGCAGTGAACGAGGGGGCAGAAAGCCCCAGCATTTT.

This clone was found once. This chain connects TRBV15 to TRBJ2-7, with 9 bases identical to TRBD1. Losses at the gene ends were 4 bases for V and 2 bases for J; bases not matched to a gene: 9. Per the germline V gene, CDR1 is LNHNV and CDR2 is YYDKDF (reference sequence). The CDR3 is 16 amino acids. The CDR3 bases are TGTGCCACCAGCAATTTAGGGACAGGGTCCCCCTACGAGCAGTACTTC. Its protein is CATSNLGTGSPYEQYF.

J is TRBJ1-3 and V is TRBV3-1 (or the pseudogene TRBV3-2); no definite D call. The germline V gene encodes CDR1 LGHDT and CDR2 YNNKEL (reference sequence). This CDR3 has 13 residues. Trimming stripped 7 bases from V and 0 bases from J, with 7 bases between. CDR3 DNA sequence: TGTGCCAGCACAGCTTACTCTGGAAACACCATATATTTT. The encoded protein is CASTAYSGNTIYF.

The chain joins TRBV12-3 or TRBV12-4 to TRBJ1-6; D not certain. Deletions cut 8 bases from V and 9 bases from J, with 11 bases between. The CDR3 loop spans 12 amino acids. CDR3 in amino acids: CASDWIGSPLHF. In nucleotides, the CDR3 is TGTGCCAGCGACTGGATAGGTTCACCCCTCCACTTT.

This chain joins TRBV12-2 and TRBJ2-1; the table calls TRBD1, which could not be checked here. TRBV12-2 is flagged as a pseudogene. The CDR3 consists of 16 residues. The CDR3 here is CASRFAAGGQELEQFF. The CDR3 DNA reads TGTGCAAGTCGCTTTGCTGCCGGAGGACAGGAACTAGAGCAGTTCTTC.

CDR3 coding DNA: TGTGCCAGCAGTTACAACAGACAGGGTGAAGCTTTCTTT. It is translated as CASSYNRQGEAFF. V and J are TRBV6-5 and TRBJ1-1; TRBD1 matches at 7 bases. The V and J ends lost 2 bases and 7 bases, in that order; junction bases with no gene match: 4. Germline assignment: CDR1 MNHEY and CDR2 SVGAGI. The CDR3 length is 13 residues.

This rearrangement joins TRBV10-2 to TRBJ2-5, with TRBD1 matching 8 bases. Germline V lookup: CDR1 WSHSY, CDR2 SAAADI. The CDR3 contains 16 residues. V gave up 3 bases and J gave up 7 bases; unmatched junction bases: 13. CDR3 protein: CASSDPGQGGGLTQYF. CDR3 DNA: TGCGCCAGCAGTGACCCTGGACAGGGAGGAGGTCTGACCCAGTACTTC.

The chain links TRBV6-5 to TRBJ1-3, with unresolved D. The CDR3 extends over 15 amino acids. V lost 4 bases and J 5 bases, leaving 15 bases between the germline ends. CDR1 is MNHEY and CDR2 is SVGAGI in the germline V gene. The CDR3: CASSFTGRRRNTIYF. The CDR3 DNA follows: TGTGCCAGCAGTTTTACGGGTCGAAGACGAAACACCATATATTTT.

The chain links TRBV6-4 to TRBJ2-1; D may match TRBD1 or TRBD2 (5 bases each). V was shortened by 3 bases and J by 6 bases, with 15 bases between the two germline ends. The CDR3 extends over 15 amino acids. Germline lookup yields CDR1 MRHNA and CDR2 SNTAGT. CDR3 nucleotide sequence: TGTGCCAGCAGTGAAGGGGTAGGGACCCCCAATGAGCAGTTCTTC. Its protein product is CASSEGVGTPNEQFF.